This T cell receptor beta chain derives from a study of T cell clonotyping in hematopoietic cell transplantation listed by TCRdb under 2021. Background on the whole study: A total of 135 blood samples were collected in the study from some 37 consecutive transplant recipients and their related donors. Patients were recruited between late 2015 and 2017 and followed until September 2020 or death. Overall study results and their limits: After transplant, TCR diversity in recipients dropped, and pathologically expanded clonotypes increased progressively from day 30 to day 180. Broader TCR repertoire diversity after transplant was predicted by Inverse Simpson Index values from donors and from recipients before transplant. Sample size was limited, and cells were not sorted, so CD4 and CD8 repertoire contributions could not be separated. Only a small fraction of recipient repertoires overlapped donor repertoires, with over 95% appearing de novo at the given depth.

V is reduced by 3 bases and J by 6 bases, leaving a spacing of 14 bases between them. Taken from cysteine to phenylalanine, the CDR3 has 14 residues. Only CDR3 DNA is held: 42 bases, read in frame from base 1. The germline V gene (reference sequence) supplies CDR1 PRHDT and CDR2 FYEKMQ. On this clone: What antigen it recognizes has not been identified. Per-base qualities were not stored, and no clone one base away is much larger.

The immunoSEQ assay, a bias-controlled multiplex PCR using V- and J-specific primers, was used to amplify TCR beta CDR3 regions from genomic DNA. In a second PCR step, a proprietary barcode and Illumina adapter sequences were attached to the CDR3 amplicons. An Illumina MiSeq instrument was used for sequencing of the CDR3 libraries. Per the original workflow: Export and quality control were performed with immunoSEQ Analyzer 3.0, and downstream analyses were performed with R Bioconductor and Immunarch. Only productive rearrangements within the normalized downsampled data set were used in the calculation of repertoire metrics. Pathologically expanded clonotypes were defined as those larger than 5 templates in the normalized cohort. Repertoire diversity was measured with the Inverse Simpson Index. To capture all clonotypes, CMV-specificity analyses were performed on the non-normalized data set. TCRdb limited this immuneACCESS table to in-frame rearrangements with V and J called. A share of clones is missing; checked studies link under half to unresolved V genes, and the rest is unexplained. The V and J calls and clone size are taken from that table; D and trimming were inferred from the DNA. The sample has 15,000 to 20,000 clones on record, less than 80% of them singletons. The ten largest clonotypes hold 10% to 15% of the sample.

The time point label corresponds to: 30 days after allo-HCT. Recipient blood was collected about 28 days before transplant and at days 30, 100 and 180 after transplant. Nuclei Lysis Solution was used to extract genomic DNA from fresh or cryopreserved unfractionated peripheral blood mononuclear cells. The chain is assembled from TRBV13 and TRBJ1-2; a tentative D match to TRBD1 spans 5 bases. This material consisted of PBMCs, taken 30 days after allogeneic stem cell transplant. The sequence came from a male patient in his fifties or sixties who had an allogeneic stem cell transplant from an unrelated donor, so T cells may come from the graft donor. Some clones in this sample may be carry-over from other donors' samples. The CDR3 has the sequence CASSLEGIWDGYTF. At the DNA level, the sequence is TGTGCCAGCAGCTTGGAGGGGATCTGGGATGGCTACACCTTC.